The rows below give T cell receptor beta chains drawn from one sample of a study of regulatory T cells in long-lasting Graves disease. Using its own MiXCR run on the multiplex PCR reads, TCRdb lists one record per CDR3 protein. The sample holds roughly 500,000 distinct CDR3 sequences, less than 25% seen once. The source was peripheral blood mononuclear cells (PBMCs), collected when the disease was refractory, from a patient treated with antithyroid drugs. These receptor sequences come from a female donor with Graves disease. CDR3s include the opening cysteine and the closing phenylalanine or tryptophan. A D gene is named only where the DNA matches it firmly. Only some rows state a clone size, as once, few, many or a class for expanded clones.

d_gene	v_gene	abundance	j_gene	CDR3nt	CDR3aa
.	TRBV15	.	TRBJ1-1	TGTGCCACCAGCCGATTCGGCGGACTGACAGCCTTGGGGACTGAAGCTTTCTTT	CATSRFGGLTALGTEAFF
.	TRBV20-1	few	TRBJ2-7	TGCAGTGCTGTAGCGGTAAGAGCCTACGAGCAGTACTTC	CSAVAVRAYEQYF
TRBD1	TRBV28	many	TRBJ1-2	TGTGCCAGCAGTGATCGGACAGGAGCCAACTATGGCTACACCTTC	CASSDRTGANYGYTF
TRBD1	TRBV7-3	.	TRBJ2-2	TGTGCCAGCAGATATGGGACAGCCGGGGAGCTGTTTTTT	CASRYGTAGELFF
.	TRBV30	many	TRBJ1-2	TGTGCCTGGGGGGAGGGGGGTAACTATGGCTACACCTTC	CAWGEGGNYGYTF
.	TRBV10-3	.	TRBJ1-1	TGTGCCAGTCGGGGGCAGGGCTCTGAAGCTTTCTTT	CASRGQGSEAFF
TRBD1	TRBV30	few	TRBJ2-7	TGTGCCTGGAGTTCACCGGACAGGGGAACCTACGAGCAGTACTTC	CAWSSPDRGTYEQYF
.	TRBV6-1	many	TRBJ2-7	TGTGCCAGCAGTCGCTACGAGCAGTACTTC	CASSRYEQYF
.	TRBV5-1	.	TRBJ1-2	TGCGCCAGCAGCCAGTCAGCGGAACGGGGGCCCCGCTCCTATGGCTACACCTTC	CASSQSAERGPRSYGYTF
TRBD2	TRBV2	many	TRBJ2-2	TGTGCCAGCTGGAAACTAGCGGGAGCCCCCGGGGAGCTGTTTTTT	CASWKLAGAPGELFF
TRBD1	TRBV9	few	TRBJ2-5	TGTGCCAGCAGCTCCAGAGGGGGCCGAGGAGAGACCCAGTACTTC	CASSSRGGRGETQYF
.	TRBV29-1	few	TRBJ1-1	TGCAGCGGGGGTCAACAGGGAGACGGGGACACTGAAGCTTTCTTT	CSGGQQGDGDTEAFF
TRBD1	TRBV28	.	TRBJ2-6	TGTGCCAGCCTCAAGGACAGGGCCCGCTCTGGGGCCAACGTCCTGACTTTC	CASLKDRARSGANVLTF
.	TRBV10-2	.	TRBJ1-4	TGCGCCAGCAGCCCCATGATCCTACTTCGGGAAAAACTGTTTTTT	CASSPMILLREKLFF
.	TRBV27	.	TRBJ1-1	TGTGCCAGCAGTTCCCCCTCTCGGGGGGCGAACACTGAAGCTTTCTTT	CASSSPSRGANTEAFF
.	TRBV3-1	.	TRBJ2-7	TGTGCCAGCAGCCAAATGCCGGTCGAGCAGTACTTC	CASSQMPVEQYF
TRBD1	TRBV24-1	.	TRBJ2-2	TGTGCCACCAGTGATTTGCTGGGGACAGGGAGAACCGGGGAGCTGTTTTTT	CATSDLLGTGRTGELFF
TRBD1	TRBV30	many	TRBJ1-1	TGTGCCTGGAGCAAGGACAGGGTGAAGGCTGAAGCTTTCTTT	CAWSKDRVKAEAFF
TRBD1	TRBV6-1	many	TRBJ1-5	TGTGCCAGCGATGACAGGGGTAAGAGCAATCAGCCCCAGCATTTT	CASDDRGKSNQPQHF
.	TRBV19	few	TRBJ1-2	TGTGCCAGTAGTATAGAATCGGGGAACTATGGCTACACCTTC	CASSIESGNYGYTF
.	TRBV6-2/TRBV6-3	few	TRBJ1-1	TGTGCCAGCAGCGATACATTTGAAGCTTTCTTT	CASSDTFEAFF
TRBD1	TRBV29-1	few	TRBJ1-5	TGCAGCTTCAGGGGGCGCCGACAGCCCCAGCATTTT	CSFRGRRQPQHF
.	TRBV10-3	many	TRBJ1-5	TGTGCCATCAGTGGGGACGGACAGAACAATCAGCCCCAGCATTTT	CAISGDGQNNQPQHF
TRBD2	TRBV28	few	TRBJ2-1	TGTGCCAGCAGTTTCAGGCTAGCGGGAGGAGGGAATGAGCAGTTCTTC	CASSFRLAGGGNEQFF
.	TRBV20-1	.	TRBJ2-5	TGCAGTGCTAAAGGGGAAGGGAAAGAGACCCAGTACTTC	CSAKGEGKETQYF
TRBD1	TRBV28	many	TRBJ1-2	TGTGCCAGCAGAAGACAGGGAGACTATGGCTACACCTTC	CASRRQGDYGYTF
.	TRBV5-1	.	TRBJ2-5	TGCGCCAGCAGCTTTACAACTTCCGGGGGGACCCAGTACTTC	CASSFTTSGGTQYF
TRBD1	TRBV28	many	TRBJ1-6	TGTGCCAGCAGTTTATGGAGGACAGGGGAAAATTCACCCCTCCACTTT	CASSLWRTGENSPLHF
.	TRBV6-1	.	TRBJ1-5	TGTGCCAGCAGCACCTCGGAGTTTCAGCCCCAGCATTTT	CASSTSEFQPQHF
.	TRBV25-1	few	TRBJ2-6	TGTGCCAGCAGTGAAATCGGGGGAGCTGGGGCCAACGTCCTGACTTTC	CASSEIGGAGANVLTF
.	TRBV20-1	.	TRBJ2-7	TGCAGTGCTAGAACCGACCCCTACGAGCAGTACTTC	CSARTDPYEQYF
.	TRBV12-3/TRBV12-4	many	TRBJ2-5	TGTGCCAGCGGATCCCGAGGGGGGGGGGAGACCCAGTACTTC	CASGSRGGGETQYF
.	TRBV13	.	TRBJ2-7	TGTGCCAGCAGCTTAGTAAGGCCGTCCGAGCAGTACTTC	CASSLVRPSEQYF
.	TRBV20-1	.	TRBJ2-2	TGCAGTGCTAGAAGAATCAGCGGGTACCACGGCACCGGGGAGCTGTTTTTT	CSARRISGYHGTGELFF
TRBD2	TRBV12-3/TRBV12-4	many	TRBJ2-7	TGTGCCAGCAGTTTCGCGGGTAGCGGGAGGATCAACGAGCAGTACTTC	CASSFAGSGRINEQYF
.	TRBV5-5	many	TRBJ1-1	TGTGCCAGCAGCCCTCACCGGACAGTCAAGAACACTGAAGCTTTCTTT	CASSPHRTVKNTEAFF
.	TRBV20-1	few	TRBJ1-1	TGCAGTGCTTCCGATGGGGGGACTGAAGCTTTCTTT	CSASDGGTEAFF
TRBD2	TRBV27	many	TRBJ2-4	TGTGCCAGCAGTTCTTTAGCCCCAACTAGCGGGGGTGCCAAAAACATTCAGTACTTC	CASSSLAPTSGGAKNIQYF
.	TRBV11-2	many	TRBJ1-1	TGTGCCAGCAGCTTAGAGGGGGCGAACACTGAAGCTTTCTTT	CASSLEGANTEAFF
TRBD2	TRBV7-9	.	TRBJ2-4	TGTGCCAGCAGCTTAGTAGTAGGGACTAGGGGCAAAAACATTCAGTACTTC	CASSLVVGTRGKNIQYF